The text below deals with one T cell receptor (beta chain). Its antigen is still unknown. No base-level quality is on record; no much larger clone is a single base apart. The cohort consisted of 600 or so healthy bone marrow donors. Cohort members were all nominally healthy when sampled, although unrecorded immune exposures were likely present. The donor tested CMV seronegative and was one of the 352 seronegative cohort members. A peripheral blood sample was collected from each donor, and TCR beta sequencing was performed on peripheral blood mononuclear cells. The Qiagen DNeasy Blood Extraction Kit was used to extract genomic DNA from the blood cell samples. The source of the sample is a study of cytomegalovirus exposure and HLA in healthy donors (dated by TCRdb to 2015 to 2018). At the level of the whole study: In an earlier analysis of roughly 500 of the donors, roughly 300 Gb of sequence data and 95 million to 130 million unique TCR beta sequences from about 179 million T cells were reported. An early release that covered about 600 HLA-typed donors contained about 300 gigabases of sequencing data and tens of millions of unique TCR sequences. Among the roughly 370 genotyped donors, around 79% belonged to the genetic ancestry cluster associated with self-reported Caucasian donors. The aim of the study was to test whether cataloging public T cell receptors could identify signatures of past pathogen exposure. The study used immunosequencing to profile the T cell repertoires of about 670 subjects and linked those repertoires to cytomegalovirus serostatus. Along with the approximately 650-subject first cohort, a separate validation cohort of over 90 different subjects was used. High-throughput TCR immunosequencing, statistical association of individual TCRs with disease status, and machine learning were combined to predict cytomegalovirus infection status. In a later analysis, previously published TCR beta repertoires from 550 to 750 donors were re-analyzed and high-resolution HLA genotyping was added so that TCR occurrence patterns could be studied. Rather than using new phenotypic data, the later analysis identified candidate immune exposures from TCR beta sequences and from how often those sequences occurred across donors. An earlier analysis of nearly 600 of the donors applied high-throughput TCR beta sequencing to assess whether each TCR beta V gene segment acted as functional or pseudogenic. Donor age, sex, ethnicity and CMV serostatus were collected together with the repertoire data. A later genetic analysis took genome-wide SNP genotypes for about 65% of the roughly 670 donors and used that subset as a discovery cohort. Every repertoire in the discovery cohort had been generated on one and the same sequencing platform. HLA typing covered class I and class II loci at four-digit resolution. Typing coverage differed by locus: A, B, C, DRB1 and DQB1 were typed in about 620-640 donors, DQA1 in 522, DPA1 in over 600, and DPB1 in just under 490. About five DR-DQ haplotypes were treated as single units for association and clustering because of strong linkage in the cohort. Among some 400 genotyped donors of the cohort, an average of around 250,000 unique TCR beta nucleotide sequences was sequenced per donor, of which roughly 17% were non-productive. Study-wide conclusions, independent of this receptor: This cohort had only TCR beta chains sequenced, and the lack of alpha or paired-chain data limited which features could be detected. In the study, 164 TCR beta chains were listed as associated with cytomegalovirus. While some public TCRs were present in many individuals, most TCR sequences turned up only very rarely across donors. According to a later analysis, TCR association rates differed among HLA loci, with DRB1 alleles showing the most associated TCRs and HLA-C alleles showing the fewest. In a later analysis, several top co-occurrence clusters were reported to appear linked to parvovirus B19, influenza, CMV and Epstein-Barr virus. Fewer than 20 rarely observed V segments, including chromosome 9 orphons, were excluded from the earlier analysis of a few hundred of the donors because counts were too low. The classifier was reported to diagnose cytomegalovirus status with high specificity and sensitivity in both the original and validation cohorts. Most CMV-associated TCR beta chains appeared to be HLA-restricted in a later analysis, and the HLA associations seemed to be driven largely by CMV exposure. A few of the identified cytomegalovirus-associated TCR beta chains were confirmed in vitro to be specific for cytomegalovirus antigens. An earlier analysis of some 590 of the donors showed that most TCR beta V segments appeared in productive rearrangements either about 90% or about 30% of the time, which broadly matched IMGT annotations. A group of highly shared sequence variants was considered likely to be a technical artifact of the sequencing pipeline. HLA typing was unavailable for some donors at each locus, so association tests used only the typed subset. A further reported finding was that TCR beta sequences accurately predicted the HLA-A and HLA-B alleles for most subjects in the first cohort. A later analysis found that HLA-associated TCR beta chains were more clonally expanded and had lower generation probabilities than equally common non-associated chains. V-gene and J-gene trimming of TCR beta chains was associated with a missense DCLRE1C variant in a later genetic analysis, and the association was replicated in an independent cohort. CMV serostatus was the only immune exposure information available for the cohort. It was suggested by the authors that the approach could potentially be generalized to other disease states and immunological phenotypes. According to a later genetic analysis, donors in an Asian-associated ancestry cluster had fewer N-insertions in productive TCRs than the approximately 700-donor mean. Sequencing depth was assumed to be roughly uniform across donors in the presence/absence analyses, though that assumption may not hold. Strong co-occurrence of HLA alleles, especially DR and DQ, made assigning TCR associations to individual alleles difficult. A later analysis associated about 16,000 TCR beta sequences with specific HLA alleles at a false discovery rate of 0.05. Linkage disequilibrium might explain the correlated functional status among segregating V segments, but an unknown experimental factor could not be excluded. Some IMGT-functional V segments, including TRBV6-2 and TRBV6-3, could not be distinguished by the 87-base-pair reads and were therefore excluded.

Libraries were built with the immunoSEQ multiplex PCR assay. The multiplex PCR relied on a mix of 60 forward primers for TCR Vbeta segments and 13 reverse primers for TCR Jbeta segments. Amplification of the CDR3 region of rearranged TCR beta genes was performed with a multiplex PCR assay on genomic DNA. The amplified TCR beta libraries were sequenced on the Illumina HiSeq System as 87-base-pair reads. Concerning the study's data processing: A later analysis counted 65 million to 90 million unique TCR beta chains across the 700 or so repertoires, and 10 million to 11 million of these chains were shared by at least two donors. To remove PCR and sequencing errors, raw reads were error-corrected and collapsed into unique sequences using a nearest-neighbor algorithm that merged closely related sequences. Alignment of CDR3 sequences to IMGT reference sequences was used to assign V, D and J gene segments. For a sequence to be retained, a match of at least six nucleotides to both a V gene segment and a J gene segment was required. A rearrangement was called productive if the CDR3 had no stop codons and remained in frame with V and J, and every other rearrangement was called non-productive. CDR3 was defined according to IMGT convention as the region running from the second conserved V-encoded cysteine to the conserved J-encoded phenylalanine. The earlier analysis of 500 to 750 of the donors excluded any sequence lacking an unambiguous match to a single V gene segment. An earlier analysis of 587 of the donors called V segments functional above 56.7% productive rearrangements and segregating when the between-donor standard deviation exceeded 5%. A statistical classification framework was built for diagnosing cytomegalovirus status from the catalog of TCR beta chain sequences. In a later analysis, V and J genes were assigned by comparing TCR nucleotide sequences against IMGT/GENE-DB human TR gene sequences. A later analysis assigned CDR3 sequences and most-parsimonious VDJ recombination scenarios with the TCRdist pipeline. In a later analysis, every TCR beta chain was defined by the combination of its CDR3 amino acid sequence and its V-gene family, and reads without a unique V-gene family were dropped. To address suspected cross-contamination and a sequencing artifact, a later analysis removed roughly 580 highly shared, low-generation-probability nucleotide sequences. A later analysis calculated a clonal expansion index for each public chain from normalized within-repertoire ranks of inferred template counts. In a later analysis, generation probabilities were computed with a VDJ recombination model fitted to out-of-frame rearrangements, and the resulting probabilities were checked against IGoR. Hypergeometric tests were used in a later analysis to score TCR-TCR, TCR-HLA and TCR-CMV co-occurrence, with a repertoire-size bias correction applied to the TCR pairs. To estimate false discovery rates, a later analysis permuted the HLA or CMV assignments 20 times. In a later analysis, co-occurring TCRs were grouped using DBSCAN, and TCRdist sequence similarity was added for clustering within HLA-allele-positive subsets. Repertoires with fewer than 30,000 or more than 120,000 public chains, plus five repertoires with anomalous nucleotide sharing, were excluded from co-occurrence clustering. What TCRdb holds here is the immuneACCESS table cut down to in-frame rearrangements. Part of the clones is not present; checked against another copy, under half of the missing clones reflect an unresolved V gene, and the others are unexplained. V and J calls and clone size are copied from that table; D and trimming were computed from the DNA. This sample has under 150,000 clones in its table, and roughly 79% of those were observed once. The leading ten clones occupy around 1.7% of the sample.

Unmatched junction bases come to 5, with V trimmed by 3 bases and J by 8 bases. The CDR1 and CDR2 encoded by the germline V gene (reference sequence) are WNHNN and SYGVQD. The CDR3, cysteine through phenylalanine, is 15 amino acids long. Only the CDR3 portion is preserved as DNA: 45 bases, with reading frame beginning at the first base. The sequenced material came from PBMCs. The clonotype originates from a woman aged 18-35 years in good health and CMV-seronegative. The chain uses TRBV10-1 and TRBJ2-1; 12 junctional bases match TRBD2. The CDR3 is CASSDGLAGMDEQFF. The DNA reads TGCGCCAGCAGTGATGGACTAGCGGGGATGGATGAGCAGTTCTTC.